The present T cell receptor (beta chain) was sequenced within a study of blood T cells in healthy people across ages. A second PCR, run for roughly 7 to 11 cycles, used a sample-barcoded 5' primer plus a J-beta primer mix. Researchers report that a template-switch adaptor with 12 random nucleotides tagged each cDNA molecule. Sequencing yielded, for each sample, at least 2.5 million paired-end reads carrying CDR3. TCRdb independently ran MiXCR on the 5' RACE reads; one entry per CDR3 protein. The sample shows about 570,000 distinct CDR3 sequences, 25% to 30% of them seen only once. V gave up 1 base and J gave up 1 base; unmatched junction bases: 9. The CDR3 consists of 17 residues. The germline gives CDR1 SGHRS, CDR2 YFSETQ. In regard to this clonotype: The antigen is undetermined.

Findings and limits, study-wide: Diversity estimates drawn from one million T cells were deemed underestimates. With donor CMV status unknown, expanded clonotype changes were possibly confounded.

The J gene is TRBJ2-5, the V gene TRBV5-1, with 8 bases identical to TRBD1. The sequenced material came from blood. The TCR was taken from a woman between 70 and 85 years old in good health. Here the CDR3 reads CASSLSPPGQGQETQYF. The CDR3 region has the DNA TGCGCCAGCAGCTTGAGCCCCCCCGGACAGGGCCAAGAGACCCAGTACTTC.